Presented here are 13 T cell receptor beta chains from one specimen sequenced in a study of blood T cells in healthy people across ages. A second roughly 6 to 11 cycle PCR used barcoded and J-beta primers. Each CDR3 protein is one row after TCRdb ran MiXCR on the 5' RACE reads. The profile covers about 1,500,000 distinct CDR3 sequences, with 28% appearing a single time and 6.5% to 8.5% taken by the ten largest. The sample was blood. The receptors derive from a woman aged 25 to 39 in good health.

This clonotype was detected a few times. This chain's CDR3 is CASRTGRPTSGANVLTF. CDR3 nucleotides: TGTGCCAGCAGGACGGGACGCCCAACCTCTGGGGCCAACGTCCTGACTTTC. The V gene is TRBV6-6, the J gene TRBJ2-6, with D perhaps given as TRBD1 or TRBD2 (5 bases each). Germline lookup yields CDR1 MNHNY and CDR2 SVGAGI (reference sequence). The CDR3 sequence is 17 residues long. V gave up 6 bases and J gave up 0 bases, with 15 bases separating them.

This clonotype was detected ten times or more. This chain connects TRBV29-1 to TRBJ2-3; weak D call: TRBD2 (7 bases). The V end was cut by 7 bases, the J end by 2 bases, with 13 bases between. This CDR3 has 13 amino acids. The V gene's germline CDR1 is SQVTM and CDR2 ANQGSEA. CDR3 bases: TGCAGCGCAGGGGACTACTCCACAGATACGCAGTATTTT. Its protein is CSAGDYSTDTQYF.

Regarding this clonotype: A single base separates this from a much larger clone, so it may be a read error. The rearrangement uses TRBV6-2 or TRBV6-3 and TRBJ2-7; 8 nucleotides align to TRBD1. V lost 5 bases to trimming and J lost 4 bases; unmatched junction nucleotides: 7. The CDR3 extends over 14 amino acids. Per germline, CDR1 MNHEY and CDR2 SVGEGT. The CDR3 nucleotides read TGTGCCAGCAGTGACCTGACAGGGGAATACGAGCAGTACTTC. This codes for CASSDLTGEYEQYF.

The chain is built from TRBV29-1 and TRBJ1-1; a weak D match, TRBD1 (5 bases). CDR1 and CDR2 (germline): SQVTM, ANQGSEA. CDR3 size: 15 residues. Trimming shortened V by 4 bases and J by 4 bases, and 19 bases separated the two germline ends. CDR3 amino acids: CSVVGFLGVGTEAFF. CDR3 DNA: TGCAGCGTTGTCGGTTTTCTAGGGGTTGGCACTGAAGCTTTCTTT.

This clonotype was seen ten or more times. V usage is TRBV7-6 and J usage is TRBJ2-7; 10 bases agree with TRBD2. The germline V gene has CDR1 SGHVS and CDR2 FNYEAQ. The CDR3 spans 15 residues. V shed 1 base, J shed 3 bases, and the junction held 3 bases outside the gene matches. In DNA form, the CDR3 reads TGTGCCAGCAGCTTAGATAGCGGGGGGCTCTACGAGCAGTACTTC. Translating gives CASSLDSGGLYEQYF.

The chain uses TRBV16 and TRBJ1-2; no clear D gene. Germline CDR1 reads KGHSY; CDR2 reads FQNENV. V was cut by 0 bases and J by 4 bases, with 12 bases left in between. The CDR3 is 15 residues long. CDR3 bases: TGTGCCAGCAGCCAATCTGGGTTCGGCAGCTATGGCTACACCTTC. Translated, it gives CASSQSGFGSYGYTF.

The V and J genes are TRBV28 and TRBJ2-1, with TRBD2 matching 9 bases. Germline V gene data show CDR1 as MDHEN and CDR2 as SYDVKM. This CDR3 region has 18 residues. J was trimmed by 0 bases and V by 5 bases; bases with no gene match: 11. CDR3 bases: TGTGCCAGCAGTGCCCCGGGACTAGCCGTGAGCTCCTACAATGAGCAGTTCTTC. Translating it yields CASSAPGLAVSSYNEQFF.

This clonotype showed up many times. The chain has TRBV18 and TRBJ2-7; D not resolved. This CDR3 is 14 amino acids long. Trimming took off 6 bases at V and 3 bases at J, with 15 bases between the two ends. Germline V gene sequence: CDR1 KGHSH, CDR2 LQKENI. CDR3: CASSQLQDLYEQYF. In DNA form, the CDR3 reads TGTGCCAGCTCGCAACTCCAAGACCTCTACGAGCAGTACTTC.

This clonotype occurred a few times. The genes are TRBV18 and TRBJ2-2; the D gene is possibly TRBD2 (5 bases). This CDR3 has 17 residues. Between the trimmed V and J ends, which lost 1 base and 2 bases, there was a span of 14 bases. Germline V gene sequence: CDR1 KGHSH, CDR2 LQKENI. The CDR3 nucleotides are TGTGCCAGCTCACCACGTCCGGGAACACTCAACACCGGGGAGCTGTTTTTT. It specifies CASSPRPGTLNTGELFF.

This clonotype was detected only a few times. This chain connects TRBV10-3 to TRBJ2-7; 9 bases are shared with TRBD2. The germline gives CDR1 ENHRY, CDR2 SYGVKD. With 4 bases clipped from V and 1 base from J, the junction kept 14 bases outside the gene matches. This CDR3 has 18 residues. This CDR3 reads CAISAQTLAGSRSYEQYF. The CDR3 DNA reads TGTGCCATCAGTGCCCAGACCCTAGCGGGAAGTCGGTCCTACGAGCAGTACTTC.

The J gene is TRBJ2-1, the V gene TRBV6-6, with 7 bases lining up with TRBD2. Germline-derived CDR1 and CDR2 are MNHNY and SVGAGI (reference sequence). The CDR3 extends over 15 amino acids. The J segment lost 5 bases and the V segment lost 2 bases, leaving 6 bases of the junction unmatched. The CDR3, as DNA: TGTGCCAGCAGTTACGCGGGGGATCTAGACAATGAGCAGTTCTTC. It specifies CASSYAGDLDNEQFF.

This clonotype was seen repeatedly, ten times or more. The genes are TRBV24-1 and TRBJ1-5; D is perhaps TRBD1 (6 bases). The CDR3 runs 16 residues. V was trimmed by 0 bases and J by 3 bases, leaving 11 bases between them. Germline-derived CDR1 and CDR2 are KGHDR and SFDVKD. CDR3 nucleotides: TGTGCCACCAGTGATTTGATGGACAGAATCAATCAGCCCCAGCATTTT. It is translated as CATSDLMDRINQPQHF.

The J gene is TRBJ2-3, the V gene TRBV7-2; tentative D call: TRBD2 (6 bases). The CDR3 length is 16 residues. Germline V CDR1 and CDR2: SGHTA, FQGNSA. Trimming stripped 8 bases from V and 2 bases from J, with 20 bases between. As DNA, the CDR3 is TGTGCCAGCCTACGGGTGGGCGGAGGGATCACAGATACGCAGTATTTT. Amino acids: CASLRVGGGITDTQYF.